Following are 28 T cell receptor beta chains from one sample sequenced in a study of OX40 agonist ivuxolimab in advanced cancers. This table comes from immunoSEQ multiplex PCR, and its TCRdb copy is limited to in-frame clones, with some not included. The sample holds some 58,000 clones, about 89% seen once. The sample was CD4+ or CD8+ T cells sorted from blood, taken in a trial of the OX40 agonist ivuxolimab. The receptors were sampled from an adult with an advanced solid tumor such as melanoma, head and neck, liver or kidney cancer.

This rearrangement joins TRBV12-5 to TRBJ2-1; 11 nucleotides align to TRBD2. CDR3 size: 17 residues. The germline V gene has CDR1 LGHNT and CDR2 FRNRAP. V lost 2 bases, J lost 7 bases, and 10 bases stayed unmatched. The chain's CDR3 is CASGLYRGLAERNEQFF. Written as DNA, the CDR3 is TGTGCTAGTGGTTTGTATAGGGGACTAGCGGAGAGGAATGAGCAGTTCTTC.

The J gene is TRBJ2-3, the V gene TRBV4-2; TRBD2 might be the D (7 bases). The CDR3 has 15 residues. Germline V gives CDR1 LGHNA, CDR2 YNFKEQ. V lost 0 bases and J lost 5, with 12 bases in between. The CDR3: CASSQDGGAGDTQYF. The CDR3 nucleotides read TGTGCCAGCAGCCAAGATGGGGGGGCCGGAGATACGCAGTATTTT.

This chain links TRBV5-4 with TRBJ1-2; tentative D call: TRBD1 (6 bases). This CDR3 spans 15 amino acids. Germline V CDR1 and CDR2: SGHNT, YYREEE (reference sequence). V lost 0 bases and J lost 2, with 11 bases in between. CDR3 bases: TGTGCCAGCAGCTTGGTGGGGGGCTGGAACTATGGCTACACCTTC. The encoded protein is CASSLVGGWNYGYTF.

This clone was counted once. This chain links TRBV9 with TRBJ2-3; 8 bases agree with TRBD1. Germline loops: CDR1 SGDLS, CDR2 YYNGEE. The CDR3 has 15 residues. The V and J ends lost 4 bases and 2 bases, in that order; junction bases with no gene match: 6. In DNA, the CDR3 is TGTGCCAGCAGCCGAGGACAGGGAATCACAGATACGCAGTATTTT. Encoded protein: CASSRGQGITDTQYF.

CDR3 protein: CASSFSGTAQPQHF. CDR3 nucleotide sequence: TGTGCCAGCAGTTTCTCAGGGACCGCCCAGCCCCAGCATTTT. The V gene is TRBV27, the J gene TRBJ1-5; weak D call: TRBD1 (5 bases). The V end lost 3 bases, the J end lost 7 bases, and 13 bases lay between the germline ends. This CDR3 comprises 14 residues. Germline V gene lookup returns CDR1 MNHEY and CDR2 SMNVEV (reference sequence).

Only a few counts were recorded for this clone. The chain uses TRBV7-9 and TRBJ1-1; a possible D gene is TRBD1 (6 bases). The V end was cut by 5 bases, the J end by 0 bases, with 13 bases between. The CDR3 loop spans 15 amino acids. CDR1 SEHNR and CDR2 FQNEAQ come from the germline V gene (reference sequence). The CDR3 region is CASSPTTGMNTEAFF. In DNA form, the CDR3 reads TGTGCCAGCAGCCCTACGACAGGCATGAACACTGAAGCTTTCTTT.

V is TRBV19 and J is TRBJ1-4, with D hard to call. The germline V and J ends were trimmed by 6 bases and 5 bases, with 13 bases remaining between them. CDR1 and CDR2 from the germline V gene are LNHDA and SQIVND (reference sequence). CDR3 length: 14 amino acids. The CDR3 is CASSSSDYNEKLFF. The CDR3 DNA follows: TGTGCCAGTAGCTCGTCTGATTACAATGAAAAACTGTTTTTT.

The V gene is TRBV6-6, the J gene TRBJ1-2; no reliable D call. Germline CDR1 is MNHNY and CDR2 is SVGAGI (reference sequence). The V gene lost 5 bases and the J gene lost 7 bases, with 11 bases spanning the gap. The CDR3 is made up of 12 amino acids. This CDR3 reads CASSPEESGYTF. The CDR3 coding sequence is TGTGCCAGCAGTCCCGAGGAAAGTGGCTACACCTTC.

The chain joins TRBV30 to TRBJ1-6; D might be TRBD1 (6 bases). There are 14 residues in the CDR3. CDR1 GTSNPN and CDR2 SVGIG come from the germline V gene (reference sequence). Between the trimmed V and J ends, which lost 3 bases and 4 bases, there was a span of 10 bases. Here the CDR3 reads CAWSVTGYNSPLHF. The DNA of the CDR3 is TGTGCCTGGAGCGTCACAGGGTATAATTCACCCCTCCACTTT.

J is TRBJ1-1 and V is TRBV25-1; D is ambiguous. Germline CDR1 MGHDK, CDR2 SYGVNS. V lost 8 bases to trimming and J lost 0 bases, with 7 bases between them. The CDR3 runs to 12 residues. In DNA, the CDR3 is TGTGCCAGCGAGTTGGTGAACACTGAAGCTTTCTTT. This codes for CASELVNTEAFF.

This chain joins TRBV6-9 and TRBJ2-7; D not resolved. CDR1 MNHGY and CDR2 SVAAGI come from the germline V gene. The V and J ends lost 0 bases and 2 bases respectively, with 14 bases between them. The CDR3 length is 16 residues. CDR3 region: CASSYSLWLPPYEQYF. CDR3 coding DNA: TGTGCCAGCAGTTATTCTCTTTGGCTGCCTCCCTACGAGCAGTACTTC.

The V gene is TRBV7-6, the J gene TRBJ2-1; 7 bases map to TRBD2. The J segment lost 0 bases and the V segment lost 6 bases, leaving 5 bases of the junction unmatched. The CDR3 spans 15 residues. CDR1 and CDR2 from the germline V gene are SGHVS and FNYEAQ. CDR3 nucleotide sequence: TGTGCCAGCAGTCGGGACTACGACTCCTACAATGAGCAGTTCTTC. Amino acid sequence: CASSRDYDSYNEQFF.

This chain links TRBV5-1 with TRBJ2-1, with 12 bases identical to TRBD2. CDR3 length: 17 amino acids. Germline-derived CDR1 and CDR2 are SGHRS and YFSETQ. The V and J ends lost 0 bases and 7 bases, in that order; junction bases with no gene match: 8. The CDR3 is CASSLDQLAGGGNEQFF. The CDR3 bases are TGCGCCAGCAGCTTGGATCAACTAGCGGGGGGTGGGAATGAGCAGTTCTTC.

This clone was counted only a few times. Distinct nucleotide sequences in the sample also encode this CDR3. The chain employs TRBV5-1 and TRBJ1-1, with D unresolved. Germline-derived CDR1 and CDR2 are SGHRS and YFSETQ. This CDR3 spans 13 amino acids. V lost 2 bases, J lost 1 base, and 6 bases lay in between. The CDR3 nucleotides read TGCGCCAGCAGCTTTGGGCAGAACACTGAAGCTTTCTTT. It codes for CASSFGQNTEAFF.

V gene TRBV5-1 combines with J gene TRBJ2-5; D is perhaps TRBD1 (5 bases). The CDR3 has 13 amino acids. Between the trimmed V and J ends, which lost 5 bases and 3 bases, there was a span of 11 bases. Germline CDR1 is SGHRS and CDR2 is YFSETQ. CDR3 bases: TGCGCCAGCAGGCGAGACAGAAAAGAGACCCAGTACTTC. Its protein is CASRRDRKETQYF. Complete variable domain (other parts from reference TRBV5-1 and TRBJ2-5): KAGVTQTPRYLIKTRGQQVTLSCSPISGHRSVSWYQQTPGQGLQFLFEYFSETQRNKGNFPGRFSGRQFSNSRSEMNVSTLELGDSALYLCASRRDRKETQYFGPGTRLLVL.

The chain uses TRBV19 and TRBJ2-2, with 8 nucleotides matching TRBD1. V gave up 1 base and J gave up 6 bases; unmatched junction bases: 10. Germline loops: CDR1 LNHDA, CDR2 SQIVND (reference sequence). The CDR3 runs to 17 residues. The CDR3 bases are TGTGCCAGTAGTATAGCCGGGGACAGGATAAGGGCCGGGGAGCTGTTTTTT. Its protein is CASSIAGDRIRAGELFF.

Only one count was recorded for this clone. J is TRBJ2-5 and V is TRBV14; weak D call: TRBD2 (5 bases). This CDR3 has 15 amino acids. CDR1 is SGHDN and CDR2 is FVKESK in the germline V gene. Trimming removed 3 bases at V and 1 base at J, with 12 bases between. CDR3 sequence (DNA): TGTGCCAGCAGCCATCTGGCCCGGGGCCAAGAGACCCAGTACTTC. This encodes CASSHLARGQETQYF.

This clone was seen more than once but under ten times. V gene TRBV6-1 combines with J gene TRBJ2-1, with D possibly TRBD1 on 5 matching bases. Per germline, CDR1 MNHNS and CDR2 SASEGT. This CDR3 is 14 amino acids long. V was trimmed by 4 bases and J by 3 bases, leaving 10 bases between them. This CDR3 is CASSGGRGYNEQFF. DNA of the CDR3: TGTGCCAGCAGTGGAGGAAGGGGCTACAATGAGCAGTTCTTC.

The rearrangement uses TRBV7-2 and TRBJ2-5, with TRBD2 identical over 9 bases. The V segment lost 3 bases and the J segment 5 bases; nucleotides outside the gene matches: 10. The CDR3 is 16 amino acids. Germline assignment: CDR1 SGHTA and CDR2 FQGNSA. Here the CDR3 reads CASSFSLAGTGETQYF. In DNA, the CDR3 is TGTGCCAGCAGCTTCTCCCTAGCGGGGACGGGGGAGACCCAGTACTTC.

The chain joins TRBV7-5 to TRBJ2-7. TRBV7-5 is termed a pseudogene. This CDR3 has 14 amino acids. CDR3 protein: CARRDPMNTYEQYF. The CDR3 DNA reads as TGTGCCAGAAGGGACCCTATGAACACCTACGAGCAGTACTTC.

The V and J genes are TRBV21-1 and TRBJ1-2. TRBV21-1 constitutes a pseudogene. This CDR3 comprises 16 residues. In DNA, the CDR3 is TGTGCCAGCAGCAAAGGAGGGGTTTGCAACAACTATGGCTACACCTTC. Residues: CASSKGGVCNNYGYTF.

This chain joins TRBV5-4 and TRBJ2-5; 10 bases map to TRBD1. CDR3 length: 14 residues. The trim removed 5 bases at V and 4 bases at J, leaving 5 bases unmatched. In germline, CDR1 is SGHNT, CDR2 YYREEE (reference sequence). The CDR3 loop reads CASSTDRGRETQYF. CDR3 DNA sequence: TGTGCCAGCAGTACAGACAGGGGGCGAGAGACCCAGTACTTC.

The gene calls are TRBV11-2 and TRBJ1-6; D gene unclear. The CDR3 length is 18 residues. CDR1 SGHAT and CDR2 FQNNGV come from the germline V gene. Trimming shortened V by 5 bases and J by 7 bases, and 24 bases separated the two germline ends. The CDR3 DNA follows: TGTGCCAGCAGCATAGCCGTGGGTCCTGGAATCCACAATTCACCCCTCCACTTT. Translation: CASSIAVGPGIHNSPLHF.

The sample holds one count of this clone. This sequence joins TRBV5-1 and TRBJ1-5, with D unclear. The germline V gene encodes CDR1 SGHRS and CDR2 YFSETQ. Trimming cost V 4 bases and J 6 bases, with 11 bases left between them. The CDR3 covers 13 residues. The CDR3 protein is CASSPRGGQPQHF. CDR3 bases: TGCGCCAGCAGCCCGCGCGGAGGTCAGCCCCAGCATTTT. The variable domain in full, with the rest retrieved from reference TRBV5-1 and TRBJ1-5, is KAGVTQTPRYLIKTRGQQVTLSCSPISGHRSVSWYQQTPGQGLQFLFEYFSETQRNKGNFPGRFSGRQFSNSRSEMNVSTLELGDSALYLCASSPRGGQPQHFGDGTRLSIL.

The chain has TRBV6-1 and TRBJ1-1; perhaps TRBD1 as D (5 bases). Germline CDR1 MNHNS, CDR2 SASEGT. The V end was cut by 7 bases, the J end by 1 base, with 13 bases between. The CDR3 extends over 14 amino acids. CDR3: CASKAGTGNTEAFF. CDR3 coding DNA: TGTGCCAGCAAAGCCGGGACGGGGAACACTGAAGCTTTCTTT.

The chain combines TRBV7-2 with TRBJ2-7, with 9 bases aligning to TRBD2. The CDR3 has 15 amino acids. CDR1 SGHTA and CDR2 FQGNSA come from the germline V gene. Unmatched junction bases numbered 1, after V lost 1 base and J lost 0 bases. CDR3 nucleotide sequence: TGTGCCAGCAGCTTAGGTAGCGGGAGCTCCTACGAGCAGTACTTC. Translating it yields CASSLGSGSSYEQYF. The whole variable domain, remainder taken from reference TRBV7-2 and TRBJ2-7, is GAGVSQSPSNKVTEKGKDVELRCDPISGHTALYWYRQSLGQGLEFLIYFQGNSAPDKSGLPSDRFSAERTGGSVSTLTIQRTQQEDSAVYLCASSLGSGSSYEQYFGPGTRLTVT.

This rearrangement joins TRBV19 to TRBJ1-5; the match to TRBD1 covers 8 bases. With V trimmed by 7 bases and J by 4 bases, 9 bases remained unmatched. This CDR3 has 15 amino acids. Germline loops: CDR1 LNHDA, CDR2 SQIVND (reference sequence). The CDR3 loop is CASNSETGENQPQHF. The CDR3 DNA is TGTGCCAGTAACTCCGAGACAGGGGAGAATCAGCCCCAGCATTTT.

DNA of the CDR3: TGTGCCACCAGCAGAGATGGGGACACTGAAGCTTTCTTT. This codes for CATSRDGDTEAFF. The J gene is TRBJ1-1, the V gene TRBV15; D not certain. This CDR3 contains 13 residues. With 0 bases removed from V and 3 bases from J, the gap between germline ends came to 5 bases. The germline V gene has CDR1 LNHNV and CDR2 YYDKDF (reference sequence).